This T cell receptor beta chain is from a study of blood T cells in healthy people across ages. Study observations and caveats: Estimates of diversity drawn from one million T cells were considered underestimates.

PCR was performed a second time for roughly 7 to 11 cycles using a sample-barcoded 5' primer and a J-beta primer mix. TCRdb analysed the 5' RACE reads with MiXCR anew, one entry per CDR3 protein. The sample yields roughly 1,500,000 distinct CDR3 sequences, about 40% seen once. Looked up from germline, CDR1 is LGHDT and CDR2 is YNNKEL (reference sequence). The CDR3 runs to 16 residues. As regards this clonotype: Its specificity is not known.

The chain recombines TRBV3-1 with TRBJ2-1; TRBD1 agrees at 7 bases. The closer fit of TRBJ2-7 to the DNA end suggests the J call may be wrong. This TCR derives from a woman under 30 in good health. The sample comprised blood. CDR3 DNA: TGTGCCAGCAGCCAAATAAGGGGGCTCTCCTACAATGAGCAGTACTTC. Translated, it gives CASSQIRGLSYNEQYF.